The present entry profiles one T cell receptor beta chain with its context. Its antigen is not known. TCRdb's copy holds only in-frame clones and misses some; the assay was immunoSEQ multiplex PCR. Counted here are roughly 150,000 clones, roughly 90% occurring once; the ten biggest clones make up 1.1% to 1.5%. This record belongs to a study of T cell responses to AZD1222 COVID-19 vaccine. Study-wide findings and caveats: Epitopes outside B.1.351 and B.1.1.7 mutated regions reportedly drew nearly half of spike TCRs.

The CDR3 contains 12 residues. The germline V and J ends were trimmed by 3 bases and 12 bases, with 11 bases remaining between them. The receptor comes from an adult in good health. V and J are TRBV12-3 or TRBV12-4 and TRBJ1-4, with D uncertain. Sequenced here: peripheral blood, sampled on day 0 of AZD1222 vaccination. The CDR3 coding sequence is TGTGCCAGCAGTTTGGTTACCACGGAACTGTTTTTT. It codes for CASSLVTTELFF.